This T cell receptor beta chain emerged from a study of monozygotic twins with inflammatory bowel disease. Study-level points and caveats: Support was lacking for any single strong IBD-associated signal or clonotype.

CDR1 is SGHDT and CDR2 is YYEEEE in the germline V gene. This CDR3 contains 14 residues. From its re-call of the 5' RACE reads, TCRdb lists each CDR3 protein once, without DNA. The sample table sets out tens of thousands of distinct CDR3 sequences. A word on this clonotype: Its antigen remains unidentified.

The TCR originated in a human donor with ulcerative colitis or Crohn's disease, or a healthy co-twin of an affected twin (not recorded which). The sequenced sample was blood. This sequence joins TRBV5-6 and TRBJ1-1; TCRdb outputs TRBD1, but without DNA this stays unchecked. CDR3 sequence: CASSLGGRNTEAFF.